Each of the 24 T cell receptor beta chains below was sequenced from the same sample in a study of pediatric ulcerative colitis. TCRdb's copy holds only in-frame clones and misses some; the assay was immunoSEQ multiplex PCR. The profile shows 59,000 or so clones, 77% of them singletons. The sequenced sample was blood. The origin of the receptors is a boy aged 10-17 years with moderate ulcerative colitis.

The chain joins TRBV7-9 to TRBJ2-1; TRBD2 agrees at 8 bases. The CDR3 is 16 residues long. The junction had 8 bases not matched to a gene; V was cut back by 5 bases and J by 2 bases. The germline V gene has CDR1 SEHNR and CDR2 FQNEAQ (reference sequence). In DNA, the CDR3 is TGTGCCAGCAGCACAATCCGGACTAGCCCCTACAATGAGCAGTTCTTC. This encodes CASSTIRTSPYNEQFF.

The chain combines TRBV19 with TRBJ2-5; D possibly uses TRBD1 or TRBD2 (5 bases each). This CDR3 has 13 residues. Germline-derived CDR1 and CDR2 are LNHDA and SQIVND (reference sequence). Between the trimmed V and J ends, which lost 4 bases and 5 bases, there was a span of 11 bases. The CDR3 region has the DNA TGTGCCAGTAGTACGGGGCGCTGGGAGACCCAGTACTTC. Its protein is CASSTGRWETQYF.

The chain combines TRBV28 with TRBJ2-7, with 10 bases identical to TRBD1. The V gene's germline CDR1 is MDHEN and CDR2 SYDVKM. The V gene end was trimmed by 3 bases and the J gene end by 4 bases; junction bases not matched to a gene: 3. The CDR3 runs 14 residues. The CDR3 here is CASSLPGQGYEQYF. As DNA, the CDR3 is TGTGCCAGCAGTTTGCCGGGACAGGGGTACGAGCAGTACTTC.

J is TRBJ2-3 and V is TRBV19, with D perhaps matching TRBD2 (5 bases). Germline lookup yields CDR1 LNHDA and CDR2 SQIVND (reference sequence). V lost 1 base to trimming and J lost 2 bases, with 10 bases between them. The CDR3 sequence is 15 residues long. In nucleotides, the CDR3 is TGTGCCAGTAGTATAGGGAACGGGGTCACAGATACGCAGTATTTT. Translating gives CASSIGNGVTDTQYF.

This chain links TRBV29-1 with TRBJ2-2; a weak D match, TRBD1 (5 bases). The CDR3 is made up of 13 amino acids. Trimming shortened V by 4 bases and J by 5 bases, and 11 bases separated the two germline ends. Germline V gene sequence: CDR1 SQVTM, CDR2 ANQGSEA. In DNA form, the CDR3 reads TGCAGCGTTGGTAGGGGTGAAACCGGGGAGCTGTTTTTT. It is translated as CSVGRGETGELFF.

This chain links TRBV7-9 with TRBJ1-1, with 7 nucleotides matching TRBD1. Germline-derived CDR1 and CDR2 are SEHNR and FQNEAQ (reference sequence). The V and J ends lost 1 base and 10 bases, in that order; junction bases with no gene match: 9. CDR3 length equals 14 residues. CDR3 nucleotides: TGTGCCAGCAGCTTAGTTGGGTCGTCAGGGGGAGCTTTCTTT. Protein sequence: CASSLVGSSGGAFF.

The count of this clone is one. J is TRBJ2-7 and V is TRBV2; TRBD2 is a possible D gene (6 bases). This CDR3 is 13 amino acids long. CDR1 and CDR2 (germline): SNHLY, FYNNEI. V dropped 6 bases and J dropped 3 bases, with 12 bases sitting between them. The CDR3 region has the DNA TGTGCCAGCAGCGTTCCGGGACTCTACGAGCAGTACTTC. Translation: CASSVPGLYEQYF. The full variable domain, its missing parts supplied by reference TRBV2 and TRBJ2-7, is EPEVTQTPSHQVTQMGQEVILRCVPISNHLYFYWYRQILGQKVEFLVSFYNNEISEKSEIFDDQFSVERPDGSNFTLKIRSTKLEDSAMYFCASSVPGLYEQYFGPGTRLTVT.

The chain is built from TRBV7-3 and TRBJ2-2, with TRBD2 matching 14 bases. The junction had 13 bases not matched to a gene; V was cut back by 3 bases and J by 4 bases. Per germline, CDR1 SGHTA and CDR2 FQGTGA. This CDR3 contains 20 residues. The CDR3 DNA reads TGTGCCAGCAGCTTCTACCGAGCAGGACTAGCGGGAGGTAGCACCGGGGAGCTGTTTTTT. Its translation: CASSFYRAGLAGGSTGELFF.

This clone was seen only a few times. CDR3 DNA sequence: TGTGCCAGCTCACCTCCGGGAGTCCAAGAGACCCAGTACTTC. As protein: CASSPPGVQETQYF. V and J are TRBV18 and TRBJ2-5, with a tentative D call TRBD2 (6 bases). Trimming removed 3 bases at V and 1 base at J, with 9 bases between. Germline V gene data show CDR1 as KGHSH and CDR2 as LQKENI. This CDR3 contains 14 residues.

The J gene is TRBJ2-3, the V gene TRBV25-1; no clear D gene. This CDR3 contains 13 residues. In germline, CDR1 is MGHDK, CDR2 SYGVNS. Trimming cost V 5 bases and J 3 bases, with 9 bases left between them. Here the CDR3 reads CASSPGFTDTQYF. For the CDR3, the DNA is TGTGCCAGCAGTCCTGGTTTTACAGATACGCAGTATTTT.

The CDR3 loop is CASSRTGGLSANYGYTF. In DNA form, the CDR3 reads TGTGCCAGCAGCCGAACCGGGGGGCTTTCGGCTAACTATGGCTACACCTTC. J is TRBJ1-2 and V is TRBV13; D possibly corresponds to TRBD1 (6 bases). The CDR3 covers 17 residues. Germline V CDR1 and CDR2: PRHDT, FYEKMQ (reference sequence). With 5 bases removed from V and 0 bases from J, the gap between germline ends came to 19 bases. Filled out from reference TRBV13 and TRBJ1-2, the complete variable domain reads AAGVIQSPRHLIKEKRETATLKCYPIPRHDTVYWYQQGPGQDPQFLISFYEKMQSDKGSIPDRFSAQQFSDYHSELNMSSLELGDSALYFCASSRTGGLSANYGYTFGSGTRLTVV.

The V and J genes are TRBV30 and TRBJ1-5, with TRBD1 as a possible D gene (6 bases). V was shortened by 3 bases and J by 9 bases, with 18 bases between the two germline ends. The germline V gene has CDR1 GTSNPN and CDR2 SVGIG (reference sequence). This CDR3 contains 14 residues. CDR3 nucleotide sequence: TGTGCCTGGAGAACGGACGGGGGGGCTGGGCCCCAGCATTTT. Translating it yields CAWRTDGGAGPQHF.

The V and J genes are TRBV2 and TRBJ2-2; TRBD1 is a possible D gene (5 bases). The CDR3 is 13 amino acids. Germline CDR1 reads SNHLY; CDR2 reads FYNNEI. Trimming took off 3 bases at V and 5 bases at J, with 7 bases between the two ends. The CDR3 coding sequence is TGTGCCAGCAGTGAGCAGGGAACCGGGGAGCTGTTTTTT. Translated: CASSEQGTGELFF.

The V call is TRBV4-3, the J call TRBJ2-7; no definite D call. This CDR3 is built from 13 residues. V lost 1 base and J 6 bases, leaving 10 bases between the germline ends. Per germline, CDR1 LGHNA and CDR2 YSLEER. The CDR3 bases are TGCGCCAGCAGCCAAGCAGAAGGGTCCGAGCAGTACTTC. It codes for CASSQAEGSEQYF.

The rearrangement uses TRBV4-1 and TRBJ1-1; maybe TRBD1 (6 bases). The V end was cut by 0 bases, the J end by 1 base, with 18 bases between. Per the germline V gene, CDR1 is MGHRA and CDR2 is YSYEKL. The CDR3 sequence is 18 residues long. CDR3 sequence: CASSQDSGRGQPNTEAFF. The CDR3, as DNA: TGCGCCAGCAGCCAAGATAGTGGCAGGGGCCAACCGAACACTGAAGCTTTCTTT.

V usage is TRBV4-2 and J usage is TRBJ2-5; 9 nucleotides line up with TRBD1. Germline V lookup: CDR1 LGHNA, CDR2 YNFKEQ. Losses at the gene ends were 4 bases for V and 0 bases for J; bases not matched to a gene: 6. This CDR3 has 16 amino acids. The CDR3 nucleotides are TGTGCCAGCAGCCCCGGAAGGACAGGGGACCAAGAGACCCAGTACTTC. Translation: CASSPGRTGDQETQYF.

The chain joins TRBV9 to TRBJ1-1; 7 nucleotides line up with TRBD1. V gave up 0 bases and J gave up 7 bases; unmatched junction bases: 6. The CDR3 loop spans 14 amino acids. Germline V gene sequence: CDR1 SGDLS, CDR2 YYNGEE. As DNA, the CDR3 is TGTGCCAGCAGCGTAGTGGACAGGACCTTTGAAGCTTTCTTT. Translation gives CASSVVDRTFEAFF.

The chain couples TRBV28 to TRBJ1-2; D gene ambiguous. Trimming stripped 2 bases from V and 2 bases from J, with 0 bases between. The CDR3 loop spans 11 amino acids. The germline CDR1 and CDR2 sequences are MDHEN and SYDVKM. DNA of the CDR3: TGTGCCAGCAGTTTAAACTATGGCTACACCTTC. Protein product: CASSLNYGYTF.

This clone was observed a few times. The V call is TRBV6-4, the J call TRBJ1-6; no clear D. Trimming stripped 8 bases from V and 7 bases from J, with 12 bases between. Germline loops: CDR1 MRHNA, CDR2 SNTAGT. The CDR3 runs to 13 residues. This CDR3 is CASALTQNSPLHF. In nucleotides, the CDR3 is TGTGCCAGCGCCCTGACACAAAATTCACCCCTCCACTTT.

This clone was seen only a few times. The chain employs TRBV15 and TRBJ1-1, with 10 bases that match TRBD1. The CDR3 has 15 residues. With 3 bases clipped from V and 3 bases from J, the junction kept 4 bases outside the gene matches. The germline V gene encodes CDR1 LNHNV and CDR2 YYDKDF (reference sequence). The CDR3 DNA follows: TGTGCCACCAGCAGGGACAGGGGGGAGTACACTGAAGCTTTCTTT. This encodes CATSRDRGEYTEAFF.

This chain connects TRBV29-1 to TRBJ2-4; D unresolved. The CDR3 runs 12 residues. Germline V gene lookup returns CDR1 SQVTM and CDR2 ANQGSEA. Trimming removed 4 bases from V and 0 bases from J, with 4 bases in between. This CDR3 is CSVVGAKNIQYF. The DNA for the CDR3 is TGCAGCGTTGTAGGAGCCAAAAACATTCAGTACTTC.

The gene calls are TRBV5-1 and TRBJ2-7; TRBD1 is a possible D gene (7 bases). V gave up 0 bases and J gave up 4 bases, with 11 bases separating them. The length of the CDR3 is 14 residues. The germline gives CDR1 SGHRS, CDR2 YFSETQ. CDR3 DNA: TGCGCCAGCAGCTTGGTATCAGGGGGGTACGAGCAGTACTTC. Translation: CASSLVSGGYEQYF.

The chain links TRBV5-1 to TRBJ1-2; D remains unclear. The germline gives CDR1 SGHRS, CDR2 YFSETQ. Trimming stripped 3 bases from V and 4 bases from J, with 16 bases between. CDR3 size: 15 residues. The CDR3 nucleotides read TGCGCCAGCAGCTCAAGGCGGGGTTTTGGCTATGGCTACACCTTC. Protein product: CASSSRRGFGYGYTF.

The genes are TRBV29-1 and TRBJ2-3; possible D gene TRBD1, 5 bases. The CDR3 consists of 13 residues. Germline V gene sequence: CDR1 SQVTM, CDR2 ANQGSEA. V lost 4 bases, J lost 1 base, and 9 bases lay in between. The CDR3 spells CSVGVGRTDTQYF. Written as DNA, the CDR3 is TGCAGCGTTGGAGTGGGGCGCACAGATACGCAGTATTTT.